This is a list of T cell receptor beta chains from one sample in a study of T cells in Graves' hyperthyroidism and ophthalmopathy. TCRdb redid the calling of the multiplex PCR reads with MiXCR, one entry per CDR3 protein. Here the sample spans roughly 710,000 distinct CDR3 sequences, around a third being singletons. Source material: blood. These receptors were obtained from a woman between 40 and 50 years old with Graves' hyperthyroidism. Each CDR3 is given without its conserved first and last residue. Each record gives: V gene, J gene, clone size, CDR3 protein. Only some rows state a clone size, as once, few, many or a class for expanded clones.

>TRBV2|TRBJ1-5|.
GNGRGDSPQH
>TRBV24-1|TRBJ2-7|.
ATSDGGTDYEQY
>TRBV6-6|TRBJ1-1|few
ASRQTVLLSYTEAF
>TRBV24-1|TRBJ1-2|many
ATSEEGTGMRGYT
>TRBV25-1|TRBJ2-5|few
ASSPWDRTNQETQY
>TRBV4-1|TRBJ2-7|few
ASSLDSGGASYEQY
>TRBV7-9|TRBJ2-7|.
ASSLVSWSSYEQY
>TRBV12-3/TRBV12-4|TRBJ2-7|.
ASSLLGRGNKEQY
>TRBV7-2|TRBJ2-2|.
ASSLSGQRTGELF
>TRBV6-1|TRBJ2-5|.
ASSPWGLWETQY
>TRBV12-3/TRBV12-4|TRBJ1-6|once
ASSLRGEPLH
>TRBV29-1|TRBJ2-2|many
SVGIPGRSNTGELF
>TRBV7-9|TRBJ2-5|.
ASSLGQLQGTQY
>TRBV6-6|TRBJ2-3|.
ASSWMGTDTQY
>TRBV10-2|TRBJ1-1|many
ASSGGNEAF
>TRBV10-1|TRBJ1-2|.
ASSPDRDIGIYGYT
>TRBV7-3|TRBJ1-6|many
ASSAQGANSPLH
>TRBV12-3/TRBV12-4|TRBJ1-5|few
ASSSLGRDQPQH
>TRBV10-3|TRBJ1-5|many
AISQDRDSNQPQH
>TRBV5-1|TRBJ2-5|once
ASSPKTGTQEAQY
>TRBV28|TRBJ2-2|.
ASSFKSGELF
>TRBV12-3/TRBV12-4|TRBJ1-5|.
ASSLKIQPQH
>TRBV20-1|TRBJ1-1|many
SAPSLDMNTEAF
>TRBV7-8|TRBJ1-5|many
ASSLGRTGYNQPQH
>TRBV20-1|TRBJ2-5|many
SANEWETQY
>TRBV6-5|TRBJ2-7|.
ASSLLDRGGEQY
>TRBV10-3|TRBJ2-2|.
AISEGRTGELF
>TRBV7-8|TRBJ2-7|.
ASANGGGAYEQY
>TRBV9|TRBJ1-2|many
ASSGTLRGGYT
>TRBV20-1|TRBJ1-5|few
SATRTGIEDQPQH
>TRBV10-3|TRBJ1-1|.
AIRAKQGQNTEAF
>TRBV2|TRBJ1-2|many
ASSELGGTEVGYGYT
>TRBV2|TRBJ1-5|.
ASSGGNIFSNQPQH
>TRBV11-3|TRBJ2-2|.
ASSLDPGGELF
>TRBV30|TRBJ1-2|.
AWSRDTYGYT
>TRBV6-5|TRBJ1-2|.
ASSSTPYRVDGYT
>TRBV7-8|TRBJ1-2|many
ASSFSGNSNYGYT
>TRBV11-2|TRBJ1-3|.
ASSLDRFSPGNTIY
>TRBV13|TRBJ2-7|.
ASSTGLAGLSSYEQY
>TRBV19|TRBJ2-2|.
ASSIEPFRVSSTGELF
>TRBV9|TRBJ1-2|many
ASSARPQGNYGYT
>TRBV7-2|TRBJ2-5|.
ASSRSAGGRALETQY
>TRBV2|TRBJ1-1|many
ASSNGRNTEAF
>TRBV19|TRBJ2-6|few
ASRRGARGSGANVLT